What follows are 16 T cell receptor beta chains derived from one specimen sequenced in a study of T cell repertoires in aging, cancer and after chemotherapy. Amplification of TCR beta used genomic DNA extracted from peripheral blood. Rearranged V-D-J TRB sequences were amplified with a mixed TRB-A/B primer pool. TCRdb analysed the multiplex PCR reads with MiXCR anew, one entry per CDR3 protein. The sample shows some 10,000 distinct CDR3 sequences, under 40% of them seen only once. Material for sequencing was blood. The receptor set was obtained from a human donor in good health.

The chain combines TRBV6-2 or TRBV6-3 with TRBJ2-3; no clear D. Trimming took off 10 bases at V and 1 base at J, with 15 bases between the two ends. Germline V gene lookup returns CDR1 MNHEY and CDR2 SVGEGT. CDR3 size: 14 residues. The CDR3 bases are TGTGCCATCCGTCTAGGCCCGGGCACAGATACGCAGTATTTT. It encodes CAIRLGPGTDTQYF.

The V call is TRBV7-2, the J call TRBJ2-3; 9 bases fit TRBD2. V was pared by 4 bases and J by 0 bases, with 5 bases of the junction left unmatched. CDR1 and CDR2 (germline): SGHTA, FQGNSA. This CDR3 has 16 amino acids. The CDR3 here is CASSSGLALSTDTQYF. CDR3 bases: TGTGCCAGCAGCTCCGGACTAGCGCTTAGCACAGATACGCAGTATTTT. Full variable domain (remainder filled in from reference TRBV7-2 and TRBJ2-3): GAGVSQSPSNKVTEKGKDVELRCDPISGHTALYWYRQSLGQGLEFLIYFQGNSAPDKSGLPSDRFSAERTGGSVSTLTIQRTQQEDSAVYLCASSSGLALSTDTQYFGPGTRLTVL.

This chain uses TRBV5-1 with TRBJ2-7; D call uncertain. The CDR3 is made up of 13 amino acids. Trimming shortened V by 0 bases and J by 6 bases, and 10 bases separated the two germline ends. In germline, CDR1 is SGHRS, CDR2 YFSETQ. CDR3 in amino acids: CASSLDPGSEQYF. CDR3 DNA: TGCGCCAGCAGCTTGGACCCAGGCTCCGAGCAGTACTTC. Supplemented by reference TRBV5-1 and TRBJ2-7, the full variable domain reads KAGVTQTPRYLIKTRGQQVTLSCSPISGHRSVSWYQQTPGQGLQFLFEYFSETQRNKGNFPGRFSGRQFSNSRSEMNVSTLELGDSALYLCASSLDPGSEQYFGPGTRLTVT.

This clonotype was counted a few times. The rearrangement links TRBV6-6 to TRBJ2-2; D remains ambiguous. V lost 7 bases and J 7 bases, leaving 7 bases between the germline ends. Germline assignment: CDR1 MNHNY and CDR2 SVGAGI (reference sequence). The CDR3 loop spans 11 amino acids. The CDR3 protein is CASTTLGELFF. The CDR3 nucleotides are TGTGCCAGCACCACACTCGGGGAGCTGTTTTTT.

The CDR3 here is CASSQDTFEEQFF. CDR3 coding DNA: TGCGCCAGCAGCCAAGACACGTTCGAAGAGCAGTTCTTC. The rearrangement joins TRBV4-1 to TRBJ2-1; D unresolved. V lost 0 bases and J 10 bases, leaving 10 bases between the germline ends. CDR1 is MGHRA, CDR2 YSYEKL, per germline. This CDR3 region has 13 residues.

This sequence joins TRBV20-1 and TRBJ2-1; D is uncertain. The CDR3 is 12 residues long. Trimming stripped 5 bases from V and 9 bases from J, with 14 bases between. Germline V CDR1 and CDR2: DFQATT, SNEGSKA (reference sequence). The chain's CDR3 is CSAEAMPGEQFF. CDR3 in DNA: TGCAGTGCTGAGGCCATGCCGGGTGAGCAGTTCTTC.

The chain has TRBV20-1 and TRBJ2-5; 11 positions agree with TRBD2. The J segment lost 8 bases and the V segment lost 5 bases, leaving 13 bases of the junction unmatched. The germline CDR1 and CDR2 sequences are DFQATT and SNEGSKA (reference sequence). The CDR3 is made up of 15 amino acids. The DNA of the CDR3 is TGCAGTGCTCGGAAAACTAGCGGGAGTTTCTCAACCCAGTACTTC. This sequence encodes CSARKTSGSFSTQYF.

This sequence joins TRBV6-1 and TRBJ1-6, with 11 bases identical to TRBD1. V shed 6 bases and J 14 bases; nucleotides not matched to a gene: 9. The CDR3 has 14 residues. The germline gives CDR1 MNHNS, CDR2 SASEGT. CDR3 protein: CASRGQGVIQSLHF. The CDR3 nucleotides read TGTGCCAGCAGGGGACAGGGGGTAATTCAGTCCCTCCACTTT.

The chain is built from TRBV4-1 and TRBJ2-2; no reliable D call. This CDR3 has 14 amino acids. The ends were cut back, 5 bases at V and 8 bases at J, with 15 bases in the middle. From germline, CDR1 is MGHRA and CDR2 YSYEKL. The CDR3 DNA reads as TGCGCCAGCAGCTCCGAATACGGTGGAGGGGAGCTGTTTTTT. It yields the protein CASSSEYGGGELFF.

In this sample, this clonotype turned up a few times. This chain joins TRBV29-1 and TRBJ2-5, with D maybe TRBD1 (6 bases). The CDR3 consists of 13 residues. V was pared by 6 bases and J by 0 bases, with 11 bases between. Germline V gene data show CDR1 as SQVTM and CDR2 as ANQGSEA. CDR3 region: CSVADRNQETQYF. The CDR3 nucleotides read TGCAGCGTCGCCGACAGGAACCAAGAGACCCAGTACTTC. The variable domain in full, completed from reference TRBV29-1 and TRBJ2-5, reads SAVISQKPSRDICQRGTSLTIQCQVDSQVTMMFWYRQQPGQSLTLIATANQGSEATYESGFVIDKFPISRPNLTFSTLTVSNMSPEDSSIYLCSVADRNQETQYFGPGTRLLVL.

This clonotype was found a few times. CDR3 in amino acids: CASSIQRATYEQYF. CDR3 sequence (DNA): TGTGCCAGTAGTATCCAGCGGGCAACCTACGAGCAGTACTTC. This rearrangement joins TRBV19 to TRBJ2-7, with a tentative D call TRBD2 (6 bases). The CDR3 totals 14 residues. Germline V gives CDR1 LNHDA, CDR2 SQIVND (reference sequence). The V gene lost 3 bases and the J gene lost 2 bases, with 11 bases spanning the gap.

This clonotype was counted only a few times. The gene calls are TRBV19 and TRBJ2-7; TRBD1 matches 8 bases. This CDR3 contains 14 residues. V was clipped by 6 bases and J by 3 bases; unmatched bases: 7. Germline V CDR1 and CDR2: LNHDA, SQIVND (reference sequence). CDR3 residues: CASSRGLFVYEQYF. The CDR3 nucleotides read TGTGCCAGTAGCAGGGGGCTATTCGTCTACGAGCAGTACTTC.

This clonotype is termed large (0.1 to 1%). The chain recombines TRBV15 with TRBJ2-6, with 7 bases matching TRBD1. Trimming removed 5 bases from V and 0 bases from J; junction bases left unmatched: 10. CDR1 LNHNV and CDR2 YYDKDF come from the germline V gene (reference sequence). The CDR3 runs 18 residues. This CDR3 reads CATSPGTEADSGANVLTF. CDR3 bases: TGTGCCACCAGCCCTGGGACAGAGGCGGACTCTGGGGCCAACGTCCTGACTTTC.

This clonotype was seen a few times. The chain links TRBV13 to TRBJ2-5, with D tentatively TRBD2 (6 bases). Germline V gives CDR1 PRHDT, CDR2 FYEKMQ (reference sequence). The V and J ends lost 3 bases and 5 bases respectively, with 19 bases between them. This CDR3 spans 16 amino acids. The CDR3 loop reads CASSFRVKRVYETQYF. CDR3 bases: TGTGCCAGCAGCTTCCGGGTCAAGCGGGTCTATGAGACCCAGTACTTC.

The chain combines TRBV10-3 with TRBJ2-1, with a possible D match to TRBD2 (7 bases). The germline V and J ends were trimmed by 4 bases and 10 bases, with 14 bases remaining between them. This CDR3 contains 13 residues. CDR1 ENHRY and CDR2 SYGVKD come from the germline V gene. CDR3 in DNA: TGTGCCATCAGTGGGGGGGGGCCTCCCGAGCAGTTCTTC. It specifies CAISGGGPPEQFF.

V gene TRBV27 combines with J gene TRBJ2-5; D may match TRBD1 or TRBD2 (5 bases each). Per germline, CDR1 MNHEY and CDR2 SMNVEV (reference sequence). The CDR3 has 13 residues. V was trimmed by 5 bases and J by 5 bases, leaving 12 bases between them. The CDR3 bases are TGTGCCAGCAGTGCCTACCGGGACGAGACCCAGTACTTC. Amino acid sequence: CASSAYRDETQYF.